The 14 T cell receptor beta chains below come from one sample, sequenced in a study of cytomegalovirus exposure and HLA in healthy donors. Primers included in the PCR were 60 Vbeta and 13 Jbeta primers. The protocol was immunoSEQ multiplex PCR, while the TCRdb copy is restricted to in-frame clones and leaves out a portion. The repertoire consists of 150,000 to 200,000 clones, with about four fifths occurring once and the leading ten covering approximately 0.098%. Sequencing input: PBMCs. These receptor sequences come from a boy between 2 and 10 years old in good health and CMV-seronegative.

This chain links TRBV5-4 with TRBJ1-2; TRBD1 matches at 8 bases. Germline trimming cut 4 bases from V and 5 bases from J; bases unmatched to any gene: 4. The CDR3 spans 13 residues. The V gene's germline CDR1 is SGHNT and CDR2 YYREEE (reference sequence). CDR3 sequence reads: CASSPDREYGYTF. The CDR3 bases are TGTGCCAGCAGCCCGGACAGGGAGTATGGCTACACCTTC. The variable domain in full, with the rest retrieved from reference TRBV5-4 and TRBJ1-2, is ETGVTQSPTHLIKTRGQQVTLRCSSQSGHNTVSWYQQALGQGPQFIFQYYREEENGRGNFPPRFSGLQFPNYSSELNVNALELDDSALYLCASSPDREYGYTFGSGTRLTVV.

This clone was detected only a few times. The chain employs TRBV13 and TRBJ2-5, with D possibly matching TRBD1 (5 bases). The V end was cut by 2 bases, the J end by 5 bases, with 6 bases between. This CDR3 has 12 residues. CDR1 and CDR2 (germline): PRHDT, FYEKMQ (reference sequence). CDR3 residues: CASSLQGETQYF. As DNA, the CDR3 is TGTGCCAGCAGCTTACAGGGCGAGACCCAGTACTTC.

The CDR3 coding sequence is TGCGCCAGCAGCTCAGGGGACCCCTTGGAAGAGACCCAGTACTTC. It is translated as CASSSGDPLEETQYF. The rearrangement uses TRBV5-1 and TRBJ2-5; TRBD1 is a possible D gene (6 bases). Per germline, CDR1 SGHRS and CDR2 YFSETQ. Trimming left V 3 bases short and J 3 bases short, with 15 bases between. CDR3 length: 15 residues.

The chain employs TRBV7-8 and TRBJ1-2; D not certain. The germline V gene encodes CDR1 SGHVS and CDR2 FQNEAQ. Between the trimmed V and J ends, which lost 5 bases and 2 bases, there was a span of 12 bases. The CDR3 covers 14 residues. The CDR3 is CASSLPGLNYGYTF. CDR3 bases: TGTGCCAGCAGCCTGCCCGGGTTGAACTATGGCTACACCTTC.

The chain combines TRBV6-5 with TRBJ2-3, with TRBD2 identical over 11 bases. V shed 7 bases, J shed 4 bases, and the junction held 4 bases outside the gene matches. The CDR3 is 14 residues long. The germline V gene encodes CDR1 MNHEY and CDR2 SVGAGI. The CDR3 loop reads CASKTSGVADTQYF. The CDR3 DNA reads TGTGCCAGCAAGACTAGCGGGGTGGCAGATACGCAGTATTTT.

J is TRBJ2-7 and V is TRBV6-1; D gene unclear. V lost 5 bases to trimming and J lost 2 bases, with 10 bases between them. Per the germline V gene, CDR1 is MNHNS and CDR2 is SASEGT. The CDR3 contains 13 residues. CDR3 sequence: CASSSSSPYEQYF. CDR3 sequence (DNA): TGTGCCAGCAGTTCCTCTTCCCCCTACGAGCAGTACTTC.

The chain couples TRBV6-5 to TRBJ1-1; possibly TRBD1 for D (5 bases). Per germline, CDR1 MNHEY and CDR2 SVGAGI. Trimming left V 0 bases short and J 4 bases short, with 12 bases between. The CDR3 is 15 amino acids. The CDR3 nucleotides read TGTGCCAGCAGTTACTCGATTCTGGGGCCCACTGAAGCTTTCTTT. Its translation: CASSYSILGPTEAFF.

This clone appeared once. The chain uses TRBV11-1 and TRBJ2-7; D gene uncertain. The CDR3 spans 12 residues. Trimming left V 1 base short and J 6 bases short, with 7 bases between. CDR1 and CDR2 from the germline V gene are SGHAT and FQDESV (reference sequence). The CDR3 spells CASSLDGSEQYF. CDR3 DNA sequence: TGTGCCAGCAGCTTAGACGGTAGCGAGCAGTACTTC.

The chain uses TRBV18 and TRBJ1-2, with 9 bases that match TRBD1. Looked up from germline, CDR1 is KGHSH and CDR2 is LQKENI. V dropped 4 bases and J dropped 7; count of bases not matched to a gene: 22. The CDR3 is made up of 19 amino acids. CDR3 amino acids: CASSHGVTSPGTGSSGYTF. The CDR3 coding sequence is TGTGCCAGCTCACACGGCGTCACTTCACCCGGGACAGGGAGCTCTGGCTACACCTTC.

V is TRBV10-2 and J is TRBJ1-4; 9 positions match TRBD1. With 8 bases clipped from V and 0 bases from J, the junction kept 7 bases outside the gene matches. Germline CDR1 WSHSY, CDR2 SAAADI. The CDR3 length is 16 residues. CDR3 in amino acids: CASGGQGLTTNEKLFF. DNA for the CDR3: TGCGCCAGCGGGGGACAGGGACTAACAACTAATGAAAAACTGTTTTTT.

This chain uses TRBV6-1 with TRBJ2-7; a weak D match, TRBD1 (6 bases). This CDR3 spans 13 amino acids. The V and J ends lost 5 bases and 2 bases respectively, with 10 bases between them. Germline lookup yields CDR1 MNHNS and CDR2 SASEGT. The DNA of the CDR3 is TGTGCCAGCAGTCGAGGACAGACCTACGAGCAGTACTTC. Amino acid sequence: CASSRGQTYEQYF.

This clone was seen only once. The chain links TRBV4-3 to TRBJ1-4; 9 bases match TRBD1. Trimming at V came to 4 bases and at J to 5 bases, leaving 2 bases not matched to a gene. CDR1 LGHNA and CDR2 YSLEER come from the germline V gene. The CDR3 covers 14 residues. CDR3 in DNA: TGCGCCAGCAGCCCCGGACAGGGGAATGAAAAACTGTTTTTT. It specifies CASSPGQGNEKLFF.

Here the CDR3 DNA reads TGTGCCACCAGCAGAGATAGAGTACAGGGTCCAGGGGACACTGAAGCTTTCTTT. Translation: CATSRDRVQGPGDTEAFF. The rearrangement uses TRBV15 and TRBJ1-1, with D maybe TRBD1 (6 bases). Germline V lookup: CDR1 LNHNV, CDR2 YYDKDF (reference sequence). This CDR3 has 18 residues. V shed 0 bases and J shed 3 bases, with 20 bases lying between them.

The V and J genes are TRBV25-1 and TRBJ2-3; 12 bases map to TRBD2. V dropped 6 bases and J dropped 7; count of bases not matched to a gene: 8. Germline assignment: CDR1 MGHDK and CDR2 SYGVNS. The CDR3 runs to 15 residues. CDR3 DNA: TGTGCCAGCAGCGGAGGACTAGCGGGGCCTTATACGCAGTATTTT. Its protein product is CASSGGLAGPYTQYF.